A selection of T cell receptor beta chains follows, all from one sample in a study of radiation and T cells in renal cell carcinoma. Clones were read by immunoSEQ multiplex PCR, and TCRdb kept only the in-frame ones, dropping some. The repertoire holds 90,000 to 100,000 clones, with more than 65% as singletons. The material was blood, obtained from a patient whose treatment included radiotherapy and nephrectomy. The receptors stem from a man aged 55-75 years with renal cell carcinoma. Both conserved end residues are part of each CDR3.

>TRBV19|TRBJ2-5
CASSESREGGVKETQYF
>TRBV10-3|TRBJ2-7
CAISEMDSSYEQYF
>TRBV6-1|TRBJ2-7
CASSEAPLTYEQYF
>TRBV25-1|TRBJ2-3
CASSENELGTQYF
>TRBV28|TRBJ2-7
CASSFPGPYEQYF
>TRBV19|TRBJ2-7
CASSARIPGQGSYEQYF
>TRBV10-3|TRBJ2-2
CAISGAGGQTGELFF
>TRBV4-2|TRBJ1-1
CASSQVRQTIVLNTEAFF
>TRBV2|TRBJ1-1
CASTRMNTEAFF
>TRBV19|TRBJ1-5
CASTARGTYQPQHF
>TRBV7-2|TRBJ2-7
CASSSGYYEQYF
>TRBV9|TRBJ1-2
CASSVVPGENYGYTF
>TRBV27|TRBJ2-3
CASSLTPGRGRGDTQYF
>TRBV27|TRBJ2-1
CASSFSLSWGEFF
>TRBV15|TRBJ2-3
CATSRGGIGTDTQYF
>TRBV5-6|TRBJ1-3
CASSSPLGRGNTIYF
>TRBV2|TRBJ2-7
CASSDRLNSYEQYF
>TRBV7-6|TRBJ2-1
CASRPGLAGDNEQFF
>TRBV4-1|TRBJ2-4
CASSQDRLGVAKNIQYF
>TRBV10-3|TRBJ2-7
CAISEGTGNYEQYF
>TRBV28|TRBJ2-2
CASSLGLAGDTGELFF
>TRBV19|TRBJ2-5
CASSIPQSETQYF
>TRBV19|TRBJ2-7
CASKSGNSYEQYF
>TRBV15|TRBJ1-3
CATSRGRDRLSSGNTIYF
>TRBV19|TRBJ1-4
CASSILGGRAEKLFF
>TRBV29-1|TRBJ2-7
CSVRSGGVRGEQYF
>TRBV19|TRBJ1-1
CASSIQQSNTEAFF
>TRBV5-1|TRBJ2-3
CASGLAGQEGDTQYF
>TRBV28|TRBJ2-7
CASSPPGVAQYEQYF
>TRBV28|TRBJ2-5
CASKGGAQETQYF
>TRBV5-6|TRBJ2-7
CASSLAEKYEQYF
>TRBV7-2|TRBJ2-3
CASSLEDTQYF
>TRBV30|TRBJ2-3
CAWRAARSLTAGGLRAYLADTQYF
>TRBV13|TRBJ1-2
CASSLGGSWDYGYTF
>TRBV12-5|TRBJ2-5
CASGLTGQGGPETQYF
>TRBV7-7|TRBJ1-3
CASSLGTGHSDTIYF